This TCR beta chain comes out of a study of cytomegalovirus exposure and HLA in healthy donors. The PCR employed 60 Vbeta primers together with 13 Jbeta primers. Sequenced by immunoSEQ multiplex PCR; TCRdb stores in-frame clones only, minus some. In the table there are 95,000 to 150,000 clones, 80% of which are singletons. The specimen sequenced was PBMCs. The source of this sequence is a female donor in good health and CMV-seropositive.

The CDR3 DNA is TGTGCCAGCTCACCTACCCTGACAGGGAATGAAAAACTGTTTTTT. Protein: CASSPTLTGNEKLFF. The rearrangement uses TRBV18 and TRBJ1-4; 7 bases are shared with TRBD1. V lost 3 bases and J lost 5; bases outside the gene matches: 6. CDR1 is KGHSH and CDR2 is LQKENI in the germline V gene. This CDR3 has 15 residues.